Shown below are 16 T cell receptor beta chains from a single sample sequenced in a study of blood T cell repertoires in COVID-19. Profiling relied on immunoSEQ multiplex PCR, and the TCRdb table lists in-frame clones only, not all of them. Of about 260,000 clones in the sample, 85% to 90% were seen once. Sequenced sample: peripheral blood. The source of these receptors is a woman aged 35 to 49 who had recovered from COVID-19.

The chain combines TRBV7-2 with TRBJ2-5; 7 bases line up with TRBD1. The ends lost 1 base at V and 2 bases at J; junction bases unmatched: 4. Per the germline V gene, CDR1 is SGHTA and CDR2 is FQGNSA. This CDR3 is built from 15 residues. DNA of the CDR3: TGTGCCAGCAGCTTAGGAGGACAGGTACAAGAGACCCAGTACTTC. It yields the protein CASSLGGQVQETQYF.

V gene TRBV19 combines with J gene TRBJ1-2; D may be TRBD1 (6 bases). Looked up from germline, CDR1 is LNHDA and CDR2 is SQIVND (reference sequence). V lost 6 bases to trimming and J lost 0 bases, with 11 bases between them. The CDR3 is 14 amino acids. CDR3 nucleotide sequence: TGTGCCAGTAGCCCGGACAGAGCTAACTATGGCTACACCTTC. Amino acids: CASSPDRANYGYTF.

The DNA of the CDR3 is TGCAGCGTTGAAGCCCGGTACTTCCAAGAGACGCAGTATTTT. It translates to CSVEARYFQETQYF. The genes are TRBV29-1 and TRBJ2-3; D remains unclear. Looked up from germline, CDR1 is SQVTM and CDR2 is ANQGSEA. CDR3 length equals 14 residues. Trimming took 1 base from V and 9 from J, leaving 17 bases between them.

This sequence joins TRBV4-3 and TRBJ2-7; 7 nucleotides line up with TRBD2. The V and J ends lost 1 base and 7 bases, in that order; junction bases with no gene match: 10. The CDR3 length is 15 residues. In germline, CDR1 is LGHNA, CDR2 YSLEER. CDR3 amino acids: CASSQGSSGREEQYF. The CDR3 DNA reads as TGCGCCAGCAGCCAAGGGTCTAGCGGACGGGAGGAGCAGTACTTC.

This rearrangement joins TRBV10-2 to TRBJ2-7; a weak D match, TRBD1 (6 bases). Per the germline V gene, CDR1 is WSHSY and CDR2 is SAAADI. The CDR3 totals 17 residues. V gave up 2 bases and J gave up 2 bases, with 19 bases separating them. The CDR3: CASSERIWGTPTYEQYF. CDR3 DNA sequence: TGCGCCAGCAGTGAGCGGATCTGGGGGACACCCACCTACGAGCAGTACTTC.

As regards this clone: Additional DNA sequences in this sample encode the identical CDR3. The genes are TRBV7-9 and TRBJ1-5; 8 bases map to TRBD1. V lost 4 bases and J lost 4; bases outside the gene matches: 9. This CDR3 is built from 16 residues. Germline V gene sequence: CDR1 SEHNR, CDR2 FQNEAQ (reference sequence). CDR3 loop: CASSSGTGGRNQPQHF. CDR3 DNA sequence: TGTGCCAGCAGCTCCGGGACAGGAGGCAGGAATCAGCCCCAGCATTTT.

This clone was seen once. This sequence joins TRBV7-9 and TRBJ1-2; 7 bases are shared with TRBD1. The CDR3 length is 15 residues. Trimming removed 3 bases from V and 8 bases from J; junction bases left unmatched: 12. The germline CDR1 and CDR2 sequences are SEHNR and FQNEAQ (reference sequence). DNA of the CDR3: TGTGCCAGCAGCTTTAATACCCGACAGGGTTGGGGCTACACCTTC. Protein sequence: CASSFNTRQGWGYTF.

This CDR3 is CASSLEGGKQYF. The CDR3 DNA follows: TGTGCCAGCAGCTTAGAAGGCGGCAAGCAGTATTTT. This chain uses TRBV13 with TRBJ2-3; D is uncertain. The length of the CDR3 is 12 residues. The V end was cut by 1 base, the J end by 11 bases, with 10 bases between. Germline-derived CDR1 and CDR2 are PRHDT and FYEKMQ (reference sequence).

This sequence joins TRBV5-4 and TRBJ2-5; TRBD1 matches at 7 bases. Germline V gene lookup returns CDR1 SGHNT and CDR2 YYREEE (reference sequence). V trimming: 4 bases; J trimming: 1 base; junction bases outside the gene matches: 7. The CDR3 length is 15 residues. DNA for the CDR3: TGTGCCAGCAGCGCTAAGGGGGCTGGCCAAGAGACCCAGTACTTC. As protein: CASSAKGAGQETQYF.

The V gene is TRBV14, the J gene TRBJ2-7; D is possibly TRBD1 (5 bases). Looked up from germline, CDR1 is SGHDN and CDR2 is FVKESK. V was cut by 8 bases and J by 5 bases, with 19 bases left in between. The length of the CDR3 is 14 residues. The CDR3 DNA reads TGTGCCAGCCAACTCGGGCCTTGGGGCCACGAGCAGTACTTC. Translation: CASQLGPWGHEQYF. The whole variable domain, filled in from reference TRBV14 and TRBJ2-7, reads EAGVTQFPSHSVIEKGQTVTLRCDPISGHDNLYWYRRVMGKEIKFLLHFVKESKQDESGMPNNRFLAERTGGTYSTLKVQPAELEDSGVYFCASQLGPWGHEQYFGPGTRLTVT.

The chain has TRBV7-2 and TRBJ2-5; 8 bases align to TRBD1. CDR3 length equals 15 residues. Germline assignment: CDR1 SGHTA and CDR2 FQGNSA. The V and J ends lost 6 bases and 2 bases, in that order; junction bases with no gene match: 8. The CDR3 sequence is CASSYGQGGQETQYF. Written as DNA, the CDR3 is TGTGCCAGCAGTTATGGACAGGGAGGACAAGAGACCCAGTACTTC.

The chain uses TRBV5-1 and TRBJ1-2; 8 nucleotides line up with TRBD1. The CDR3 is made up of 17 amino acids. The V gene end was trimmed by 0 bases and the J gene end by 5 bases; junction bases not matched to a gene: 12. Germline V gives CDR1 SGHRS, CDR2 YFSETQ. This CDR3 is CASSLGGQVRSGYGYTF. CDR3 in DNA: TGCGCCAGCAGCTTGGGGGGACAGGTTAGGTCAGGATATGGCTACACCTTC.

V is TRBV3-1 (or the pseudogene TRBV3-2) and J is TRBJ1-5; D gene unclear. CDR3 length equals 13 residues. Germline CDR1 LGHDT, CDR2 YNNKEL (reference sequence). Trimming shortened V by 1 base and J by 7 bases, and 8 bases separated the two germline ends. This CDR3 reads CASSQALGQPQHF. CDR3 nucleotides: TGTGCCAGCAGCCAAGCTTTGGGCCAGCCCCAGCATTTT.

V gene TRBV7-9 combines with J gene TRBJ1-6; a weak D match, TRBD1 (6 bases). Germline V gene data show CDR1 as SEHNR and CDR2 as FQNEAQ (reference sequence). The CDR3 contains 14 residues. V was trimmed by 4 bases and J by 7 bases, leaving 11 bases between them. The CDR3 bases are TGTGCCAGCAGCTCCGGACAGTCGAATTCACCCCTCCACTTT. Amino acid sequence: CASSSGQSNSPLHF.

This clone was seen a handful of times. This chain uses TRBV2 with TRBJ2-1; D remains unclear. The V end was cut by 5 bases, the J end by 4 bases, with 15 bases between. CDR3 length: 15 residues. Per the germline V gene, CDR1 is SNHLY and CDR2 is FYNNEI. The CDR3 region has the DNA TGTGCCAGCAGTAAACTGATGGGCCCTTACAATGAGCAGTTCTTC. It is translated as CASSKLMGPYNEQFF.

The chain recombines TRBV13 with TRBJ2-3; D might be TRBD2 (5 bases). Trimming cost V 5 bases and J 4 bases, with 7 bases left between them. Germline CDR1 and CDR2: PRHDT and FYEKMQ (reference sequence). This CDR3 is 12 amino acids long. The DNA for the CDR3 is TGTGCCAGCAGCCGGGGATCAGATACGCAGTATTTT. Protein sequence: CASSRGSDTQYF.